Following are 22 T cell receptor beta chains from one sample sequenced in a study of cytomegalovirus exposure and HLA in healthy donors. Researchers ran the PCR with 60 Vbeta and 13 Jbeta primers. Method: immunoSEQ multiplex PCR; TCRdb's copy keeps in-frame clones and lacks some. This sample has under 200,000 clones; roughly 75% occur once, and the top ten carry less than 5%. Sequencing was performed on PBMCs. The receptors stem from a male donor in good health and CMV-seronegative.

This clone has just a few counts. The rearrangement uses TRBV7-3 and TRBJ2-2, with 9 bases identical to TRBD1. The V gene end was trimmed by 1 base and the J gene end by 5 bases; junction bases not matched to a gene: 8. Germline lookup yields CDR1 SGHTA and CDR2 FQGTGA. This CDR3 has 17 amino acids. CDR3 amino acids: CASSLNGGGQGTGELFF. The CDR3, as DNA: TGTGCCAGCAGCTTAAATGGGGGCGGACAGGGGACCGGGGAGCTGTTTTTT.

Here the CDR3 reads CASSLQGASYEQYF. The CDR3 bases are TGTGCCAGCAGCTTGCAGGGGGCCTCCTACGAGCAGTACTTC. The genes are TRBV5-6 and TRBJ2-7; 8 bases align to TRBD1. The V gene's germline CDR1 is SGHDT and CDR2 YYEEEE. V gave up 1 base and J gave up 0 bases; unmatched junction bases: 0. The CDR3 is 14 residues long. The complete variable domain, with remaining parts taken from reference TRBV5-6 and TRBJ2-7, reads DAGVTQSPTHLIKTRGQQVTLRCSPKSGHDTVSWYQQALGQGPQFIFQYYEEEERQRGNFPDRFSGHQFPNYSSELNVNALLLGDSALYLCASSLQGASYEQYFGPGTRLTVT.

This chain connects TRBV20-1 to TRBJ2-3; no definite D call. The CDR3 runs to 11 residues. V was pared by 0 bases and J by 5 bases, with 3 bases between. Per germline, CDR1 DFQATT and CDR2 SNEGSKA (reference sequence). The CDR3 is CSARDRDTQYF. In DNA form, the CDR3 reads TGCAGTGCTAGAGACCGAGATACGCAGTATTTT.

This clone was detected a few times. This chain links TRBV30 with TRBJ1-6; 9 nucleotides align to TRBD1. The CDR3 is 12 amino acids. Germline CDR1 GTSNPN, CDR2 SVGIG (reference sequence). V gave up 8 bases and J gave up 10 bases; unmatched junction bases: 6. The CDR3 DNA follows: TGTGCCAGGGGACAGGGTTTATCACCCCTCCACTTT. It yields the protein CARGQGLSPLHF.

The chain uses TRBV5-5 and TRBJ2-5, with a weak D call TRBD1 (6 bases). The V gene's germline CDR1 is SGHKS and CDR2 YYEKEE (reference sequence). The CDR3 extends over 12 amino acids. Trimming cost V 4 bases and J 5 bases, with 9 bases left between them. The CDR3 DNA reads TGTGCCAGCAGCCCCCAGGGGGAGACCCAGTACTTC. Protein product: CASSPQGETQYF.

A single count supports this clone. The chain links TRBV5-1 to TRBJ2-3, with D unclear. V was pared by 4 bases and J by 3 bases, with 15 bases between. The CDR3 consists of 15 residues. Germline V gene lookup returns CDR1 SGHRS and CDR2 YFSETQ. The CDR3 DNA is TGCGCCAGCAGCCCGAGCAGTAGGAGTACAGATACGCAGTATTTT. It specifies CASSPSSRSTDTQYF.

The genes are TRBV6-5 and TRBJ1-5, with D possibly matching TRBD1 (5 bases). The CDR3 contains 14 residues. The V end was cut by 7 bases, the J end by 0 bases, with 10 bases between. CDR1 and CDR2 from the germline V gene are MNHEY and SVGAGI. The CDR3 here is CASTDSNSNQPQHF. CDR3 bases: TGTGCCAGCACCGACAGTAATAGCAATCAGCCCCAGCATTTT.

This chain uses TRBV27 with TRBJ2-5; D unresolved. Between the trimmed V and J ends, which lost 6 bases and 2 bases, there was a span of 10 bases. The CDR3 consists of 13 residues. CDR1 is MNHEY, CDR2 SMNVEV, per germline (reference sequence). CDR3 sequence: CASRPAIQETQYF. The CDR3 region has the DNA TGTGCCAGCAGGCCAGCGATTCAAGAGACCCAGTACTTC.

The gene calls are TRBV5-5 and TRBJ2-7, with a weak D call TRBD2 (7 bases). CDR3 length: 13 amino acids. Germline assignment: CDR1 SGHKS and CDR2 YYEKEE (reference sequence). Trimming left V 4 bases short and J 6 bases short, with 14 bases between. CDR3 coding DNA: TGTGCCAGCAGCCGGGGGGCCGAACCCGAGCAGTACTTC. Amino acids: CASSRGAEPEQYF.

The CDR3 loop reads CASPGQEGSYEQYF. The CDR3 nucleotides are TGTGCCAGCCCAGGACAGGAGGGGTCCTACGAGCAGTACTTC. The chain joins TRBV2 to TRBJ2-7, with D possibly matching TRBD1 (7 bases). Germline assignment: CDR1 SNHLY and CDR2 FYNNEI. CDR3 size: 14 residues. The V gene lost 8 bases and the J gene lost 1 base, with 15 bases spanning the gap.

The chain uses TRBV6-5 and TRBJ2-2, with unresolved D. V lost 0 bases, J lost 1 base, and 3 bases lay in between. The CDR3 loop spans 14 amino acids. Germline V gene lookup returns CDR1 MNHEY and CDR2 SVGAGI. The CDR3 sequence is CASSYSRNTGELFF. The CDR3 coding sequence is TGTGCCAGCAGTTACTCGAGGAACACCGGGGAGCTGTTTTTT.

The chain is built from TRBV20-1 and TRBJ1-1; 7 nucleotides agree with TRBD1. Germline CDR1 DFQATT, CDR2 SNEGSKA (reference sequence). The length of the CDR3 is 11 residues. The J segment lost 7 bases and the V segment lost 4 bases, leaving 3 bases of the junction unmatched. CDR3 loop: CSAKWDSEAFF. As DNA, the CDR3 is TGCAGTGCTAAGTGGGACAGTGAAGCTTTCTTT.

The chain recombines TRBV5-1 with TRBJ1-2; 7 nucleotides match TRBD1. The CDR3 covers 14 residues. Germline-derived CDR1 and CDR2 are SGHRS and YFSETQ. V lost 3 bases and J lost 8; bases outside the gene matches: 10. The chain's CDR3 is CASSSPEQGFGYTF. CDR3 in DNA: TGCGCCAGCAGCTCCCCGGAACAGGGGTTCGGCTACACCTTC.

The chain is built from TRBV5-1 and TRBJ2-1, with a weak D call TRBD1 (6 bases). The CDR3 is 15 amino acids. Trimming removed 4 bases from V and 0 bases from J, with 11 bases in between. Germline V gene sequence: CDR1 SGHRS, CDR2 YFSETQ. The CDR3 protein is CASSGTGSSYNEQFF. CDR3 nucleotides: TGCGCCAGCAGCGGAACAGGGAGCTCCTACAATGAGCAGTTCTTC.

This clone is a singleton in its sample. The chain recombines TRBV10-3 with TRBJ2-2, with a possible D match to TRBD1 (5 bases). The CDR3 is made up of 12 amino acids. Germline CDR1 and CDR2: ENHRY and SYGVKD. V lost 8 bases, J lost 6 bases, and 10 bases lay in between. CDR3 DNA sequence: TGTGCCATCGGCCAGGGTGCCGGGGAGCTGTTTTTT. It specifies CAIGQGAGELFF.

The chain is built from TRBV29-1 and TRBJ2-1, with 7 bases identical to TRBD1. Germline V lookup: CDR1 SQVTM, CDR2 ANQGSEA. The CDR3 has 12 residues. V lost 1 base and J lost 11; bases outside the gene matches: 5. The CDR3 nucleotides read TGCAGCGTTGAAGCGACAGGGCCGAAGCAGTTCTTC. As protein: CSVEATGPKQFF.

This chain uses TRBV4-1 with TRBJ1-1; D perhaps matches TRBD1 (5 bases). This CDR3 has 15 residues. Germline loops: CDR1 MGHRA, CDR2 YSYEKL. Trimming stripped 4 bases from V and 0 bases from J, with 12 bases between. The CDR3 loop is CASSPGIGVNTEAFF. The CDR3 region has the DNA TGCGCCAGCAGCCCCGGTATAGGGGTGAACACTGAAGCTTTCTTT.

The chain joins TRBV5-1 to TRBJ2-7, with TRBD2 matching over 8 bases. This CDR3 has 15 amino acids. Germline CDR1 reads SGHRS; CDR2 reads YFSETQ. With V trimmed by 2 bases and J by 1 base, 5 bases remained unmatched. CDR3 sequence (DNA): TGCGCCAGCAGCTTTCCCAGCGGGGGTTCCTACGAGCAGTACTTC. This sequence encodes CASSFPSGGSYEQYF.

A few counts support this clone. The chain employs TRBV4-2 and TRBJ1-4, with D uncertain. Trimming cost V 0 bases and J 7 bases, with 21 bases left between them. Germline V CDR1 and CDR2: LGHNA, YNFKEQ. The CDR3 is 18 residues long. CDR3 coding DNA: TGTGCCAGCAGCCAAGAAGACGGAAAATTGCCCTCGGGTGAAAAACTGTTTTTT. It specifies CASSQEDGKLPSGEKLFF.

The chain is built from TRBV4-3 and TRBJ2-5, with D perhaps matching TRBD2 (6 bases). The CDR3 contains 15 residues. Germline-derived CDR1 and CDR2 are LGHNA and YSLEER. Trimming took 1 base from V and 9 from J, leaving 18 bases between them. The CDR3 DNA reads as TGCGCCAGCAGCCAAGGACCAGATTCGGGGGTGGCCCAGTACTTC. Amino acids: CASSQGPDSGVAQYF.

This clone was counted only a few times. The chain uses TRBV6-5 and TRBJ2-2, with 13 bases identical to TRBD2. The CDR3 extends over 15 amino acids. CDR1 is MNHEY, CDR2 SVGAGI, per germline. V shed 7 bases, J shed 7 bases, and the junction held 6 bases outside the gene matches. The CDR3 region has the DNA TGTGCCAGCACAGGACTAGCGGGGGCTGGCGGGGAGCTGTTTTTT. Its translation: CASTGLAGAGGELFF.

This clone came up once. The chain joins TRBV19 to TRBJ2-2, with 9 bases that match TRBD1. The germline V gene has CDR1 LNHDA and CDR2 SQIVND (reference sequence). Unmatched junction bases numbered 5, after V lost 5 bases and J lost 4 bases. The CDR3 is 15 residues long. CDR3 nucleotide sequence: TGTGCCAGTAGTGCGGGACAGGGTAGCACCGGGGAGCTGTTTTTT. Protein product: CASSAGQGSTGELFF.